This TCR beta chain was captured in a study of OX40 agonist ivuxolimab in advanced cancers. Study details: Ivuxolimab is an agonistic anti-OX40 (CD134) antibody, and patients were treated with it.

Notes on this clone: Its cognate antigen is unknown.

Germline CDR1 reads SGHDT; CDR2 reads YYEEEE. This CDR3 has 13 amino acids. Trimming removed 2 bases at V and 7 bases at J, with 10 bases between. Study findings and constraints: Clonal expansion from baseline to week 6 occurred in both CD4+ and CD8+ T cells.

Sequenced by immunoSEQ multiplex PCR; TCRdb stores in-frame clones only, minus some. The data show some 80,000 clones, over 85% seen once. This sequence was found in an adult with an advanced solid tumor such as melanoma, head and neck, liver or kidney cancer. The sample consisted of CD4+ or CD8+ T cells sorted from blood, taken in a trial of the OX40 agonist ivuxolimab. This chain connects TRBV5-6 to TRBJ2-1; the D gene is possibly TRBD1 (6 bases). The CDR3 nucleotides read TGTGCCAGCAGCTTTGACAGGTCAAATGAGCAGTTCTTC. Translating gives CASSFDRSNEQFF.